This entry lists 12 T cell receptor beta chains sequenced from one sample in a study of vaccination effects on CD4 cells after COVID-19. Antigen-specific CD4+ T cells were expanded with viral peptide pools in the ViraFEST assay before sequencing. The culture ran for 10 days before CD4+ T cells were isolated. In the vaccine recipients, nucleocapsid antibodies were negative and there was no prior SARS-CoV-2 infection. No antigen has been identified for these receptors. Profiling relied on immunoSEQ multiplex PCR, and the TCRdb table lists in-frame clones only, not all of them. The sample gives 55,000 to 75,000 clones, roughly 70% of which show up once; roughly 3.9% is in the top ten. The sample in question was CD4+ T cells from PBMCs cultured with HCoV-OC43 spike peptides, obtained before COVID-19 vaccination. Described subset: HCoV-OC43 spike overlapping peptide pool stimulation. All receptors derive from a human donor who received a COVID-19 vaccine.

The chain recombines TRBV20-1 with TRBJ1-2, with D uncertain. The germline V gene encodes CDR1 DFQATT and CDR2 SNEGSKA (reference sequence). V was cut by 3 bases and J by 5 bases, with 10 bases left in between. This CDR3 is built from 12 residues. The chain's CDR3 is CSASPYMYGYTF. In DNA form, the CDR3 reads TGCAGTGCTAGTCCCTACATGTATGGCTACACCTTC.

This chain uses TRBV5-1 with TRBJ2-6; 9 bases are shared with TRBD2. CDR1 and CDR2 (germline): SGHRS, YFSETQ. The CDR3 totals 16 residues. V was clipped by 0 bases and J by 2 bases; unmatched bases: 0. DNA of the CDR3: TGCGCCAGCAGCTTGGTAGCGGGAGCTGGGGCCAACGTCCTGACTTTC. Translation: CASSLVAGAGANVLTF.

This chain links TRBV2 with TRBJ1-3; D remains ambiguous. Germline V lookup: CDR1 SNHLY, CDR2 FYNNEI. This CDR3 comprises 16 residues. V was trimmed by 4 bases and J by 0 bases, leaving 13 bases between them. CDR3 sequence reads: CASSVASPPSGNTIYF. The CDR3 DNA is TGTGCCAGCAGTGTGGCGAGTCCTCCCTCTGGAAACACCATATATTTT.

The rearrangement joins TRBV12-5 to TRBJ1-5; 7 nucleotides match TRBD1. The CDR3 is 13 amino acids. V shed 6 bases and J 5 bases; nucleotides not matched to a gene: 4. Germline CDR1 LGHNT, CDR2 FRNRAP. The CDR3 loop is CASGRTGDQPQHF. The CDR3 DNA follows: TGTGCTAGTGGACGCACAGGGGATCAGCCCCAGCATTTT.

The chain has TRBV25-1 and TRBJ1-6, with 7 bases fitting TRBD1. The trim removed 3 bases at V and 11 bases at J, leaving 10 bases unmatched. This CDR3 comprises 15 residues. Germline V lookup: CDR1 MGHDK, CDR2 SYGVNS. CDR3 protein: CASSEPDRVWAPLHF. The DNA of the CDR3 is TGTGCCAGCAGTGAGCCAGACAGGGTTTGGGCACCCCTCCACTTT.

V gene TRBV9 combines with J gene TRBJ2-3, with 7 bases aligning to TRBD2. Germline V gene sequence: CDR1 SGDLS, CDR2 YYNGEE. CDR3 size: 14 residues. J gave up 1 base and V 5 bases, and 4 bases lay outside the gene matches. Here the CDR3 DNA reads TGTGCCAGCAGTGCCCGGGGGGGCACAGATACGCAGTATTTT. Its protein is CASSARGGTDTQYF.

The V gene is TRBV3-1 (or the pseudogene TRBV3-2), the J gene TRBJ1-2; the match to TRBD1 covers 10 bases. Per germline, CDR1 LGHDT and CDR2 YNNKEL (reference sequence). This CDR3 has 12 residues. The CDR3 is CVAGQGSYGYTF. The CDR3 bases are TGTGTCGCGGGACAGGGGAGCTATGGCTACACCTTC.

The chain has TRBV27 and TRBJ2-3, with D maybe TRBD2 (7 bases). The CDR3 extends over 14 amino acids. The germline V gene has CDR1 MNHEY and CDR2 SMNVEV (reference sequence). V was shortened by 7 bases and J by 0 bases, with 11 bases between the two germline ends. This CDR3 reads CASMGGLSTDTQYF. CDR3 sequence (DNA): TGTGCCAGCATGGGGGGGCTTAGCACAGATACGCAGTATTTT.

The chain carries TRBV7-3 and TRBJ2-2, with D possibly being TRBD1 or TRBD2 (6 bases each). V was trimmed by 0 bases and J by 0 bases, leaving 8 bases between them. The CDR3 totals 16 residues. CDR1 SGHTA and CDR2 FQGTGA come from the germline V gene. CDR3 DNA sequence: TGTGCCAGCAGCTTAACCGGGGGCGCGAACACCGGGGAGCTGTTTTTT. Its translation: CASSLTGGANTGELFF.

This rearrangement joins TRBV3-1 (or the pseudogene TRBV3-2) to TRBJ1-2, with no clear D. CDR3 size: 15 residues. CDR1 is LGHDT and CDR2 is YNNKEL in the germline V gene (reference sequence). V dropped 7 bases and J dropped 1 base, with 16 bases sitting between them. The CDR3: CASTPGGDYNYGYTF. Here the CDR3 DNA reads TGTGCCAGCACCCCGGGTGGGGATTATAACTATGGCTACACCTTC.

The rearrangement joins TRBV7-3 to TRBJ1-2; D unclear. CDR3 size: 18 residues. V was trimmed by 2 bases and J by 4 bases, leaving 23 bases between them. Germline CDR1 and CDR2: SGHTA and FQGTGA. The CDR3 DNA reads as TGTGCCAGCAGCTTAGGGTCCGGTACGGGCGCGGGAATCTATGGCTACACCTTC. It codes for CASSLGSGTGAGIYGYTF.

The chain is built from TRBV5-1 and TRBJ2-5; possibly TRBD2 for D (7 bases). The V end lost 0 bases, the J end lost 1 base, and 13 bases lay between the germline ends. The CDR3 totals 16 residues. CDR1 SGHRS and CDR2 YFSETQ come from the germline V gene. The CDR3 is CASSLGGPGGQETQYF. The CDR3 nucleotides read TGCGCCAGCAGCTTGGGGGGGCCGGGGGGCCAAGAGACCCAGTACTTC.